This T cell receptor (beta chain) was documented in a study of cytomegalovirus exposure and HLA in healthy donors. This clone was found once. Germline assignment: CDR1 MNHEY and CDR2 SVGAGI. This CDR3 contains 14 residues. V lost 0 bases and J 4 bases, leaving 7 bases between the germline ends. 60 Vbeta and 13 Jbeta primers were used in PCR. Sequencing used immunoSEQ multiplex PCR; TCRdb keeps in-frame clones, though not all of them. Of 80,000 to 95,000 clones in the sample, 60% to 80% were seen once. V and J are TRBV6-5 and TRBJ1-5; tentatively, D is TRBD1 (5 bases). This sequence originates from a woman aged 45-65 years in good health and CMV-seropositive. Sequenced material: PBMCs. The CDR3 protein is CASSYSGANQPQHF. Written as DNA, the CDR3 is TGTGCCAGCAGTTACTCTGGGGCGAATCAGCCCCAGCATTTT.